This entry lists 29 T cell receptor beta chains sequenced from one sample in a study of cytomegalovirus exposure and HLA in healthy donors. 60 Vbeta and 13 Jbeta primers were used in PCR. Assay: immunoSEQ multiplex PCR; the TCRdb copy retains only in-frame clones and omits some. The table lists approximately 190,000 clones. Sequenced: PBMCs. Every receptor here comes from a man aged 25-40 years in good health and CMV-seronegative.

The chain is built from TRBV5-8 and TRBJ1-1, with D possibly being TRBD1 (5 bases). The CDR3 contains 12 residues. Germline values: CDR1 SGHTS, CDR2 YDEGEE. V gave up 2 bases and J gave up 5 bases, with 7 bases separating them. This chain's CDR3 is CASSFKGTEAFF. The CDR3 DNA sequence: TGTGCCAGCAGCTTTAAGGGGACTGAAGCTTTCTTT.

The V and J genes are TRBV5-1 and TRBJ1-2; D possibly corresponds to TRBD1 (6 bases). Per germline, CDR1 SGHRS and CDR2 YFSETQ. The CDR3 totals 15 residues. V was trimmed by 3 bases and J by 2 bases, leaving 14 bases between them. CDR3 bases: TGCGCCAGCAGCTACGGAACGGGGGGCAACTATGGCTACACCTTC. This codes for CASSYGTGGNYGYTF.

The genes are TRBV9 and TRBJ2-3; the match to TRBD1 covers 7 bases. Germline assignment: CDR1 SGDLS and CDR2 YYNGEE. CDR3 length equals 14 residues. Losses at the gene ends were 3 bases for V and 4 bases for J; bases not matched to a gene: 5. CDR3 coding DNA: TGTGCCAGCAGCGGACGTACAGGGGCAGATACGCAGTATTTT. This encodes CASSGRTGADTQYF.

The chain joins TRBV2 to TRBJ1-5; 7 bases match TRBD1. The CDR3 consists of 14 residues. Germline CDR1 and CDR2: SNHLY and FYNNEI. V lost 6 bases, J lost 2 bases, and 4 bases stayed unmatched. CDR3 sequence (DNA): TGTGCCAGCAGCGCCGACAGGGGCAATCAGCCCCAGCATTTT. Protein sequence: CASSADRGNQPQHF.

The V gene is TRBV2, the J gene TRBJ1-4; D not resolved. V lost 7 bases and J 0 bases, leaving 6 bases between the germline ends. The germline V gene encodes CDR1 SNHLY and CDR2 FYNNEI. The CDR3 is made up of 13 amino acids. DNA for the CDR3: TGTGCCAGCACCAGATCAACTAATGAAAAACTGTTTTTT. This encodes CASTRSTNEKLFF.

The chain has TRBV4-3 and TRBJ1-4; D gene unclear. V was pared by 0 bases and J by 3 bases, with 11 bases between. The V gene's germline CDR1 is LGHNA and CDR2 YSLEER. The CDR3 is 16 amino acids. The CDR3 sequence is CASSQDPTSANEKLFF. The CDR3 nucleotides are TGCGCCAGCAGCCAAGATCCTACTTCCGCTAATGAAAAACTGTTTTTT.

V usage is TRBV10-2 and J usage is TRBJ2-2, with D possibly TRBD1 on 6 matching bases. With 6 bases removed from V and 0 bases from J, the gap between germline ends came to 11 bases. This CDR3 is 15 amino acids long. CDR1 is WSHSY, CDR2 SAAADI, per germline. The CDR3 DNA reads as TGCGCCAGCAGGGGGACACCGGCGAACACCGGGGAGCTGTTTTTT. Translation gives CASRGTPANTGELFF.

The V gene is TRBV9, the J gene TRBJ2-7; 7 nucleotides match TRBD2. The CDR3 covers 13 residues. CDR1 SGDLS and CDR2 YYNGEE come from the germline V gene. V lost 0 bases to trimming and J lost 5 bases; unmatched junction nucleotides: 2. CDR3 coding DNA: TGTGCCAGCAGCGTAGGGCTAGCGGACGAGCAGTACTTC. Translated, it gives CASSVGLADEQYF.

The CDR3 coding sequence is TGCGCCAGCAGCCAGGGGGGTGGAGTTTTCAACACTGAAGCTTTCTTT. It is translated as CASSQGGGVFNTEAFF. This sequence joins TRBV4-1 and TRBJ1-1; possibly TRBD1 for D (5 bases). There are 16 residues in the CDR3. V gave up 3 bases and J gave up 2 bases, with 16 bases separating them. Per the germline V gene, CDR1 is MGHRA and CDR2 is YSYEKL.

This chain connects TRBV5-4 to TRBJ2-3; 8 bases fit TRBD1. There are 16 residues in the CDR3. Germline V lookup: CDR1 SGHNT, CDR2 YYREEE (reference sequence). The junction had 9 bases not matched to a gene; V was cut back by 4 bases and J by 2 bases. CDR3 nucleotides: TGTGCCAGCAGCCCGGGGCAGGGGGCGAACACAGATACGCAGTATTTT. Translating gives CASSPGQGANTDTQYF.

This chain uses TRBV6-1 with TRBJ2-7; perhaps TRBD1 as D (6 bases). Looked up from germline, CDR1 is MNHNS and CDR2 is SASEGT. V gave up 6 bases and J gave up 0 bases, with 15 bases separating them. The CDR3 length is 15 residues. The CDR3 protein is CASSQGLPNSYEQYF. CDR3 coding DNA: TGTGCCAGCAGCCAGGGGTTGCCCAACTCCTACGAGCAGTACTTC.

The chain combines TRBV30 with TRBJ2-2, with D unclear. The germline CDR1 and CDR2 sequences are GTSNPN and SVGIG (reference sequence). V lost 0 bases and J lost 1, with 12 bases in between. This CDR3 is 16 amino acids long. For the CDR3, the DNA is TGTGCCTGGAGTGTACTCGACTGGCTGAACACCGGGGAGCTGTTTTTT. Amino acids: CAWSVLDWLNTGELFF.

The V and J genes are TRBV19 and TRBJ1-5, with 10 bases matching TRBD1. V was clipped by 5 bases and J by 9 bases; unmatched bases: 4. The length of the CDR3 is 13 residues. The V gene's germline CDR1 is LNHDA and CDR2 SQIVND (reference sequence). This CDR3 reads CASSPDRGRPQHF. Here the CDR3 DNA reads TGTGCCAGTAGTCCGGACAGGGGGAGGCCCCAGCATTTT.

As concerns this clone: Distinct nucleotide sequences in the sample also encode this CDR3. The chain couples TRBV19 to TRBJ1-4; D remains ambiguous. Trimming left V 5 bases short and J 5 bases short, with 18 bases between. This CDR3 is 16 amino acids long. The germline V gene has CDR1 LNHDA and CDR2 SQIVND (reference sequence). CDR3 in amino acids: CASSEKGRLANEKLFF. In DNA form, the CDR3 reads TGTGCCAGTAGTGAGAAAGGGAGGTTAGCGAATGAAAAACTGTTTTTT.

V is TRBV12-2 and J is TRBJ2-4; TRBD2, the table's D call, lacks a check against the DNA. TRBV12-2 is a listed pseudogene. This CDR3 has 20 amino acids. The CDR3 is CASRLGDSLLTLLAKNIQYF. CDR3 in DNA: TGTGCAAGTCGCTTAGGGGACTCCCTTCTTACGCTTTTGGCCAAAAACATTCAGTACTTC.

The J gene is TRBJ1-2, the V gene TRBV4-2; TRBD1 aligns across 7 bases. This CDR3 comprises 17 residues. Germline assignment: CDR1 LGHNA and CDR2 YNFKEQ. After removal of 3 bases from V and 4 bases from J, the junction contained 14 bases not matched to a gene. The CDR3 DNA reads as TGTGCCAGCAGCCATCAATCGACCACGACAGGGATCTATGGCTACACCTTC. Its translation is CASSHQSTTTGIYGYTF.

The V gene is TRBV18, the J gene TRBJ1-1, with TRBD1 as a possible D gene (6 bases). Germline V lookup: CDR1 KGHSH, CDR2 LQKENI. V was pared by 5 bases and J by 4 bases, with 14 bases between. CDR3 size: 14 residues. The CDR3 nucleotides read TGTGCCAGCTCAACAGGGACCTTCCCCACTGAAGCTTTCTTT. Amino acid sequence: CASSTGTFPTEAFF.

The chain recombines TRBV5-1 with TRBJ2-5; D may be TRBD1 (6 bases). The J call may be incorrect, as the DNA end agrees better with TRBJ2-7. CDR3 length equals 15 residues. The germline gives CDR1 SGHRS, CDR2 YFSETQ. The CDR3 loop reads CASSPIARDNYEQYF. In DNA, the CDR3 is TGCGCCAGCAGCCCCATAGCCCGGGACAACTACGAGCAGTACTTC.

The rearrangement links TRBV2 to TRBJ1-1, with TRBD1 matching 9 bases. CDR1 is SNHLY and CDR2 is FYNNEI in the germline V gene. CDR3 length equals 16 residues. The ends lost 6 bases at V and 2 bases at J; junction bases unmatched: 10. The CDR3 sequence is CASRRKGDRENTEAFF. CDR3 bases: TGTGCCAGCAGAAGAAAGGGGGACAGGGAAAACACTGAAGCTTTCTTT.

The genes are TRBV19 and TRBJ2-5; 10 bases fit TRBD2. The CDR3 is made up of 14 amino acids. Germline CDR1 LNHDA, CDR2 SQIVND (reference sequence). J was trimmed by 3 bases and V by 9 bases; bases with no gene match: 7. The CDR3 DNA is TGTGCCAGCGCTCTAGCGGGGGTTAAAGAGACCCAGTACTTC. Residues: CASALAGVKETQYF.

The chain links TRBV18 to TRBJ2-3; TRBD1 aligns across 9 bases. The CDR3 spans 16 residues. Germline V gives CDR1 KGHSH, CDR2 LQKENI. Germline trimming cut 3 bases from V and 7 bases from J; bases unmatched to any gene: 11. In nucleotides, the CDR3 is TGTGCCAGCTCACCCTTCGGGACAGGGAGTGATAATACGCAGTATTTT. As protein: CASSPFGTGSDNTQYF.

The CDR3 protein is CASSFRLPSGTGELFF. The CDR3 DNA is TGTGCCAGCAGCTTTAGGTTACCGTCGGGAACCGGGGAGCTGTTTTTT. The gene calls are TRBV13 and TRBJ2-2, with D perhaps matching TRBD2 (5 bases). The ends were cut back, 3 bases at V and 5 bases at J, with 16 bases in the middle. The CDR3 sequence is 16 residues long. CDR1 is PRHDT and CDR2 is FYEKMQ in the germline V gene (reference sequence).

V and J are TRBV9 and TRBJ2-3; 7 bases agree with TRBD2. Germline trimming cut 0 bases from V and 6 bases from J; bases unmatched to any gene: 7. The CDR3 is made up of 15 amino acids. CDR1 and CDR2 from the germline V gene are SGDLS and YYNGEE. The CDR3 protein is CASSVAGGPTDTQYF. The CDR3 DNA follows: TGTGCCAGCAGCGTAGCGGGGGGACCTACTGATACGCAGTATTTT. Complete variable domain (other parts from reference TRBV9 and TRBJ2-3): DSGVTQTPKHLITATGQRVTLRCSPRSGDLSVYWYQQSLDQGLQFLIQYYNGEERAKGNILERFSAQQFPDLHSELNLSSLELGDSALYFCASSVAGGPTDTQYFGPGTRLTVL.

This chain uses TRBV4-1 with TRBJ2-2, with D possibly being TRBD2 (7 bases). V was pared by 2 bases and J by 3 bases, with 13 bases between. This CDR3 has 16 amino acids. Germline values: CDR1 MGHRA, CDR2 YSYEKL. CDR3 residues: CASSQKGGVDTGELFF. As DNA, the CDR3 is TGCGCCAGCAGCCAAAAGGGGGGGGTCGACACCGGGGAGCTGTTTTTT.

The chain joins TRBV13 to TRBJ2-7; 11 nucleotides agree with TRBD2. The CDR3 runs 17 residues. V shed 4 bases and J 3 bases; nucleotides not matched to a gene: 11. The germline gives CDR1 PRHDT, CDR2 FYEKMQ (reference sequence). The CDR3 sequence: CASSSSLTSGNHYEQYF. The CDR3 DNA reads as TGTGCCAGCAGCTCCTCCTTGACTAGCGGGAACCACTACGAGCAGTACTTC.

The rearrangement joins TRBV4-1 to TRBJ2-3, with D perhaps TRBD2 (7 bases). The CDR3 is made up of 16 amino acids. With 2 bases removed from V and 1 base from J, the gap between germline ends came to 13 bases. CDR1 and CDR2 from the germline V gene are MGHRA and YSYEKL. The DNA of the CDR3 is TGCGCCAGCAGCCAAACGCTGGGGGGGCGCACAGATACGCAGTATTTT. Encoded protein: CASSQTLGGRTDTQYF.

The V and J genes are TRBV18 and TRBJ2-1, with TRBD2 matching 9 bases. V dropped 5 bases and J dropped 7; count of bases not matched to a gene: 6. The CDR3 runs to 14 residues. Looked up from germline, CDR1 is KGHSH and CDR2 is LQKENI. CDR3 region: CASSIGTSKNEQFF. The DNA for the CDR3 is TGTGCCAGCTCAATAGGGACTAGCAAGAATGAGCAGTTCTTC.

The V gene is TRBV18, the J gene TRBJ2-7; 9 bases are shared with TRBD1. The CDR3 is 13 amino acids. The V gene's germline CDR1 is KGHSH and CDR2 LQKENI. The V and J ends lost 8 bases and 2 bases, in that order; junction bases with no gene match: 4. The CDR3 is CASTRTGAYEQYF. The CDR3 DNA sequence: TGTGCCAGCACAAGGACAGGGGCCTACGAGCAGTACTTC.

This rearrangement joins TRBV10-3 to TRBJ1-3, with TRBD1 matching 7 bases. CDR1 is ENHRY and CDR2 is SYGVKD in the germline V gene. J gave up 4 bases and V 6 bases, and 3 bases lay outside the gene matches. The CDR3 length is 13 residues. CDR3 residues: CAISSTGGNTIYF. Written as DNA, the CDR3 is TGTGCCATCAGCTCGACAGGGGGAAACACCATATATTTT.